The 2 T cell receptor beta chains below all came from one sample that was sequenced in a study of T cells in localized non-small cell lung cancer (dated by TCRdb to about 2020). The library relied on the immunoSEQ multiplex PCR assay. TCRdb holds this immuneACCESS table with in-frame rearrangements only. Some clones are missing; in checked studies, unresolved V genes explain under half, and the rest has no known cause. In all, the sample holds 35,000 to 45,000 clones, and 86% of those were seen once. The top ten hold over 6% of the sample. The sample in question was peripheral blood, obtained before any cancer treatment. Receptors were obtained from a woman aged 18-49 years with stage III lung adenocarcinoma.

The J gene is TRBJ1-1, the V gene TRBV7-3; D is ambiguous. V dropped 5 bases and J dropped 1 base, with 11 bases sitting between them. The germline V gene encodes CDR1 SGHTA and CDR2 FQGTGA. CDR3 length: 14 residues. This chain's CDR3 is CASSPTLKNTEAFF. DNA for the CDR3: TGTGCCAGCAGCCCGACATTGAAGAACACTGAAGCTTTCTTT. The full variable domain, completed using reference TRBV7-3 and TRBJ1-1, is GAGVSQTPSNKVTEKGKYVELRCDPISGHTALYWYRQSLGQGPEFLIYFQGTGAADDSGLPNDRFFAVRPEGSVSTLKIQRTERGDSAVYLCASSPTLKNTEAFFGQGTRLTVV.

This chain joins TRBV2 and TRBJ1-1, with D maybe TRBD1 (6 bases). The CDR3 is 15 residues long. Germline V gives CDR1 SNHLY, CDR2 FYNNEI. V dropped 5 bases and J dropped 1 base, with 14 bases sitting between them. The CDR3 region is CASSPAGATNTEAFF. The CDR3 DNA reads as TGTGCCAGCAGTCCGGCGGGGGCGACGAACACTGAAGCTTTCTTT. The full variable domain, its missing parts supplied by reference TRBV2 and TRBJ1-1, is EPEVTQTPSHQVTQMGQEVILRCVPISNHLYFYWYRQILGQKVEFLVSFYNNEISEKSEIFDDQFSVERPDGSNFTLKIRSTKLEDSAMYFCASSPAGATNTEAFFGQGTRLTVV.